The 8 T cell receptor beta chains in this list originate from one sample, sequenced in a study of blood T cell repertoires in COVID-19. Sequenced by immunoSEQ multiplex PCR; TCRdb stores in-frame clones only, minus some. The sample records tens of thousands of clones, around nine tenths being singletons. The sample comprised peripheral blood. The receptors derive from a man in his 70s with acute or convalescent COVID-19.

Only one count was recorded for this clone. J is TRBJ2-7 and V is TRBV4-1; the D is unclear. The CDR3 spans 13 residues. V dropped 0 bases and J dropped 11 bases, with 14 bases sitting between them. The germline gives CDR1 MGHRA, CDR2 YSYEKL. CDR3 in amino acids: CASSQEWNYPEYF. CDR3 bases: TGCGCCAGCAGCCAAGAATGGAACTACCCGGAGTACTTC.

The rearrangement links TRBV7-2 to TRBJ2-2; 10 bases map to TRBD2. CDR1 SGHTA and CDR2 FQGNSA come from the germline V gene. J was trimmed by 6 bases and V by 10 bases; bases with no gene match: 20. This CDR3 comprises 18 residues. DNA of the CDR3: TGTGCCACCCAGGAGCGGGTCTTGAGAACTAGCGGGGCCGGGGAGCTGTTTTTT. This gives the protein CATQERVLRTSGAGELFF. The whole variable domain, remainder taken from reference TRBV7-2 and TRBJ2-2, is GAGVSQSPSNKVTEKGKDVELRCDPISGHTALYWYRQSLGQGLEFLIYFQGNSAPDKSGLPSDRFSAERTGGSVSTLTIQRTQQEDSAVYLCATQERVLRTSGAGELFFGEGSRLTVL.

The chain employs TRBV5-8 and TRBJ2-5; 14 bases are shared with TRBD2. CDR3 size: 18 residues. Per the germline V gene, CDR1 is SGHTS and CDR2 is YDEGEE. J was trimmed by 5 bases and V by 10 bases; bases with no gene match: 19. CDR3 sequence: CAGPIRLAGGPGSETQYF. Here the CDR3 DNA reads TGTGCCGGCCCCATTCGACTAGCGGGGGGGCCAGGATCCGAGACCCAGTACTTC.

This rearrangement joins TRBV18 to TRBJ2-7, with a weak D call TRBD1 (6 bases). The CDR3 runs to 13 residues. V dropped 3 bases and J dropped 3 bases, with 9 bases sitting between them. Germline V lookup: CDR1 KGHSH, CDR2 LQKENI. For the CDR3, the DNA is TGTGCCAGCTCACCTAACAGGGACTACGAGCAGTACTTC. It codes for CASSPNRDYEQYF.

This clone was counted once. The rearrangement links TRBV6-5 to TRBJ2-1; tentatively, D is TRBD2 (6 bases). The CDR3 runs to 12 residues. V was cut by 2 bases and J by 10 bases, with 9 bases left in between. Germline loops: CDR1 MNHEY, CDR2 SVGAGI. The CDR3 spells CASSYPSGEQFF. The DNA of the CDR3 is TGTGCCAGCAGTTACCCCAGCGGGGAGCAGTTCTTC.

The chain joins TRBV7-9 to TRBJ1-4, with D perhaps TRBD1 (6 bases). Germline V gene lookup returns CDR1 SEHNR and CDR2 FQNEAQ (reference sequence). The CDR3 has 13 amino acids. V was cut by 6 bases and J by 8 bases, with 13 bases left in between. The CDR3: CASSQQGWEKLFF. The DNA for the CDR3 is TGTGCCAGCAGTCAACAGGGATGGGAAAAACTGTTTTTT.

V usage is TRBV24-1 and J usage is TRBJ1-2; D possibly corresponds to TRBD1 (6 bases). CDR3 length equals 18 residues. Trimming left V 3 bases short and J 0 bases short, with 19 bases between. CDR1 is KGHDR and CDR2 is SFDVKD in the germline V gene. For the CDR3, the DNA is TGTGCCACCAGTGATGCCAGGGGTCCAGCGACAGCTAACTATGGCTACACCTTC. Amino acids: CATSDARGPATANYGYTF.

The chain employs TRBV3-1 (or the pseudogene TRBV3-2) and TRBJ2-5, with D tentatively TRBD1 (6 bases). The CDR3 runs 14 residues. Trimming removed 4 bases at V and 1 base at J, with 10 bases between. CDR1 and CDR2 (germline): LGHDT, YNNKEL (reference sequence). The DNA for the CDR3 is TGTGCCAGCAGCCTACGACAGGTCCAAGAGACCCAGTACTTC. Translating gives CASSLRQVQETQYF.